This T cell receptor beta chain was captured in a study of CD8+ T cells in alopecia areata. Study summary: Treated patients were given oral tofacitinib, which was dosed at 5 to 10 mg twice daily.

In this sample, this clone turned up once. Sequencing used cDNA as its template, made by extracting RNA and reverse transcribing it. Some clones are missing from TCRdb's copy, which holds only in-frame ones; the method was immunoSEQ multiplex PCR. The data contain some 150,000 clones, 58% of them seen just once; the ten biggest clones take up under 6.5%. This specimen was CD4+ T cells sorted from blood, taken at week 0. The sequence derives from a human donor with alopecia areata.

The CDR3 DNA reads TGTGCCAGCAACCTCGGACAGGGGGCTTTCGACGAGCAGTACTTC. Its protein product is CASNLGQGAFDEQYF. The chain joins TRBV7-9 to TRBJ2-7, with TRBD1 matching 11 bases. V gave up 7 bases and J gave up 5 bases; unmatched junction bases: 10. The CDR3 loop spans 15 amino acids. Germline CDR1 is SEHNR and CDR2 is FQNEAQ (reference sequence).